This note documents a single TCR beta chain sequence. Its cognate antigen is unknown. Deletions cut 0 bases from V and 1 base from J, with 6 bases between. CDR3 length equals 14 residues. Germline lookup yields CDR1 LGHNA and CDR2 YSLEER. The data stem from a study of T cells after yellow fever vaccination. Study as a whole: For low cell numbers, libraries were made with SMART-Seq v4 Ultra Low Input.

Study-level findings and limits: Detected again after the booster were most primary-vaccination clones, at 95% to 98% CD4 and 70% to 90% CD8. Some clonotypes, a small share, were shared between CD4 and CD8 compartments.

TCR cDNA, made by 5'RACE template switching, carried an added universal primer site and UMIs. TCRdb re-derived calls from the 5' RACE reads in MiXCR, one entry per CDR3 protein. The sample shows about 350,000 distinct CDR3 sequences, approximately 4% of them seen only once. This TCR came from a man in his late teens or twenties who received the YFV17D yellow fever vaccine. The chain joins TRBV4-3 to TRBJ1-1; a weak D match, TRBD1 (5 bases). The specimen comprised PBMCs, sampled 5 days after the yellow fever booster vaccination. The CDR3 DNA reads as TGCGCCAGCAGCCAAGACACAGGGAACACTGAAGCTTTCTTT. Translating gives CASSQDTGNTEAFF.